The 14 T cell receptor beta chains below were found in one sample sequenced in a study of blood T cells in healthy people across ages. The use of a sample-barcoded 5' primer and a J-beta primer mix characterized a second PCR of roughly 7 to 12 cycles. TCRdb used MiXCR to reprocess the 5' RACE reads, holding one entry per CDR3 protein. The sample contains fewer than 650,000 distinct CDR3 sequences, about 29% of which appear only once. This sample also belongs to another study, concerning T cells of mothers and their children.

Sequenced: blood. These TCRs come from a boy aged 2 to 9 in good health.

The V gene is TRBV2, the J gene TRBJ2-7, with 8 bases fitting TRBD1. Germline CDR1 is SNHLY and CDR2 is FYNNEI. This CDR3 is built from 17 residues. Losses at the gene ends were 3 bases for V and 3 bases for J; bases not matched to a gene: 13. This CDR3 reads CASSETGAENLIYEQYF. CDR3 DNA sequence: TGTGCCAGCAGTGAGACAGGGGCCGAGAATCTAATCTACGAGCAGTACTTC.

This clonotype was counted a few times. The chain has TRBV4-3 and TRBJ2-5; the match to TRBD2 covers 7 bases. TRBJ2-1 matches the DNA end more closely, so the J call is doubtful. The CDR3 contains 15 residues. Germline CDR1 and CDR2: LGHNA and YSLEER. The CDR3 sequence is CASSRGRGSKNEQFF. Here the CDR3 DNA reads TGCGCCAGCAGCCGCGGCCGCGGGAGTAAAAATGAGCAGTTCTTC.

This clonotype was picked up a small number of times. The rearrangement uses TRBV4-3 and TRBJ2-7; TRBD2 aligns across 9 bases. The CDR3 is 16 residues long. From germline, CDR1 is LGHNA and CDR2 YSLEER. V shed 0 bases, J shed 3 bases, and the junction held 6 bases outside the gene matches. CDR3 bases: TGCGCCAGCAGCCAAGATCTGGAGACTAGCGGCTACGAGCAGTACTTC. The encoded protein is CASSQDLETSGYEQYF.

Turning to this clonotype: This may be a read error, as it is one base from a much larger clone. The gene calls are TRBV30 and TRBJ2-7; 7 positions agree with TRBD1. This CDR3 comprises 12 residues. The germline V gene encodes CDR1 GTSNPN and CDR2 SVGIG (reference sequence). CDR3 region: CARSATGNEQYF. As DNA, the CDR3 is TGTGCCCGGAGCGCGACAGGGAACGAGCAGTACTTC.

The V gene is TRBV11-2, the J gene TRBJ2-2; 7 nucleotides match TRBD1. Germline values: CDR1 SGHAT, CDR2 FQNNGV. This CDR3 has 15 amino acids. After removal of 5 bases from V and 2 bases from J, the junction contained 5 bases not matched to a gene. CDR3 DNA sequence: TGTGCCAGCAGCCCAGGGGGACACAACACCGGGGAGCTGTTTTTT. Translated, it gives CASSPGGHNTGELFF.

This chain uses TRBV4-1 with TRBJ1-2, with D perhaps matching TRBD1 (6 bases). CDR3 length: 16 residues. Trimming removed 1 base from V and 0 bases from J, with 12 bases in between. Germline-derived CDR1 and CDR2 are MGHRA and YSYEKL. The CDR3 sequence is CASSQGQGIANYGYTF. As DNA, the CDR3 is TGCGCCAGCAGCCAAGGGCAGGGGATTGCTAACTATGGCTACACCTTC.

The chain employs TRBV7-8 and TRBJ2-1, with 12 bases aligning to TRBD2. The germline V gene has CDR1 SGHVS and CDR2 FQNEAQ. With V trimmed by 5 bases and J by 7 bases, 6 bases remained unmatched. The length of the CDR3 is 15 residues. CDR3 region: CASSTLGLAGNEQFF. The CDR3 DNA sequence: TGTGCCAGCAGCACACTCGGACTAGCGGGGAATGAGCAGTTCTTC.

This clonotype was detected a few times. The V call is TRBV7-9, the J call TRBJ1-2; TRBD1 agrees at 11 bases. In germline, CDR1 is SEHNR, CDR2 FQNEAQ (reference sequence). The CDR3 has 17 residues. V lost 8 bases, J lost 4 bases, and 15 bases stayed unmatched. The CDR3 loop reads CASGSGTGGGLAYGYTF. The CDR3, as DNA: TGTGCCAGCGGATCCGGGACAGGGGGAGGGTTGGCCTATGGCTACACCTTC. Full variable domain (outside the CDR3, taken from reference TRBV7-9 and TRBJ1-2): DTGVSQNPRHKITKRGQNVTFRCDPISEHNRLYWYRQTLGQGPEFLTYFQNEAQLEKSRLLSDRFSAERPKGSFSTLEIQRTEQGDSAMYLCASGSGTGGGLAYGYTFGSGTRLTVV.

There are a few counts of this clonotype. This chain connects TRBV28 to TRBJ2-1, with TRBD2 matching over 7 bases. The germline V gene has CDR1 MDHEN and CDR2 SYDVKM. This CDR3 contains 15 residues. J was trimmed by 0 bases and V by 6 bases; bases with no gene match: 5. The CDR3 DNA follows: TGTGCCAGCAGACTGGGGGGGGACTCCTACAATGAGCAGTTCTTC. This encodes CASRLGGDSYNEQFF.

The chain has TRBV10-3 and TRBJ2-5; 10 bases match TRBD2. The DNA end is more similar to TRBJ2-1, so the J call may be wrong. The CDR3 length is 14 residues. Germline V gene data show CDR1 as ENHRY and CDR2 as SYGVKD. The CDR3 DNA reads as TGTGCCATCAGTGCTAGCGGGAGTGAGCATGAGCAGTTCTTC. Its translation: CAISASGSEHEQFF.

The chain combines TRBV7-6 with TRBJ1-6, with TRBD1 matching 7 bases. V shed 5 bases, J shed 7 bases, and the junction held 8 bases outside the gene matches. The CDR3 has 15 residues. Germline V gene data show CDR1 as SGHVS and CDR2 as FNYEAQ. As DNA, the CDR3 is TGTGCCAGCAGCCCTAGACAGGGAGGCAATTCACCCCTCCACTTT. Its translation: CASSPRQGGNSPLHF.

J is TRBJ1-2 and V is TRBV4-3; D is uncertain. CDR3 length: 13 residues. In germline, CDR1 is LGHNA, CDR2 YSLEER. V gave up 0 bases and J gave up 4 bases, with 6 bases separating them. The chain's CDR3 is CASSQEVSYGYTF. The CDR3 nucleotides are TGCGCCAGCAGCCAAGAAGTTTCCTATGGCTACACCTTC.

The chain employs TRBV29-1 and TRBJ2-7; perhaps TRBD1 as D (7 bases). In germline, CDR1 is SQVTM, CDR2 ANQGSEA. The CDR3 runs to 14 residues. V was shortened by 5 bases and J by 3 bases, with 17 bases between the two germline ends. The CDR3 coding sequence is TGCAGCGTTAAGGCTGGAGGGACAGTCTACGAGCAGTACTTC. It translates to CSVKAGGTVYEQYF.

The table lists this clonotype with a few counts. The CDR3 here is CASSESHEGKLFF. In DNA, the CDR3 is TGCGCCAGCAGTGAGTCCCACGAAGGAAAACTGTTTTTT. V usage is TRBV10-2 and J usage is TRBJ1-4; the D is unclear. Trimming shortened V by 0 bases and J by 10 bases, and 9 bases separated the two germline ends. Looked up from germline, CDR1 is WSHSY and CDR2 is SAAADI. This CDR3 has 13 residues.